This T cell receptor (beta chain) was sequenced for a study of blood T cell repertoires in COVID-19. Study details: The samples span acute and convalescent COVID-19 from the United States, Italy and Spain. The analysed material was cDNA or gDNA that came from T cells, B-cell-depleted T cells, or PBMCs.

The germline V and J ends were trimmed by 2 bases and 0 bases, with 8 bases remaining between them. The CDR3 has 15 residues. The germline V gene has CDR1 SGHTA and CDR2 FQGNSA. Sequenced by immunoSEQ multiplex PCR; TCRdb stores in-frame clones only, minus some. The sample lists roughly 150,000 clones; 80% to 90% were seen once. This sequence joins TRBV7-2 and TRBJ1-3; D gene ambiguous. This clonotype originated in a woman aged 55-70 years with active COVID-19. The sequencing input was peripheral blood. This CDR3 reads CASSLSHYSGNTIYF. The DNA for the CDR3 is TGTGCCAGCAGCTTAAGCCATTACTCTGGAAACACCATATATTTT. The full variable domain, completed using reference TRBV7-2 and TRBJ1-3, is GAGVSQSPSNKVTEKGKDVELRCDPISGHTALYWYRQSLGQGLEFLIYFQGNSAPDKSGLPSDRFSAERTGGSVSTLTIQRTQQEDSAVYLCASSLSHYSGNTIYFGEGSWLTVV.